This TCR beta chain was obtained from a study of CD8+ T cells in alopecia areata. Whole-study context: Patients in the treated group were given tofacitinib by mouth, 5 to 10 mg twice a day. Study-wide results and caveats: Compared with normal scalp, lesional scalp had higher clonality and more expanded CD8+ clones. Normal skin's resident alphabeta T cells are sequenced alongside lesional scalp T cells.

Germline V gene sequence: CDR1 SGDLS, CDR2 YYNGEE. V was trimmed by 3 bases and J by 0 bases, leaving 0 bases between them. The CDR3 is 12 amino acids. Points on this clone: As yet, its antigen is unknown. Other DNA sequences from this sample encode an identical CDR3 as well.

TCR sequencing used cDNA made by reverse transcription of extracted RNA. Profiled with immunoSEQ multiplex PCR; TCRdb holds only in-frame clones, not every one. The table lists about 150,000 clones, approximately 53% of them singletons, with roughly a fifth in the top ten. Material: CD8+ T cells sorted from blood, obtained at week 0. This TCR was recovered from a human donor with alopecia areata. This sequence joins TRBV9 and TRBJ2-2; no definite D call. CDR3 residues: CASSANTGELFF. The CDR3 bases are TGTGCCAGCAGCGCGAACACCGGGGAGCTGTTTTTT.